A selection of T cell receptor beta chains follows, all from one sample in a study of blood T cell repertoires in COVID-19. Assay: immunoSEQ multiplex PCR; the TCRdb copy retains only in-frame clones and omits some. Of about 140,000 clones in the sample, 65% to 85% were seen once. Material: peripheral blood. The receptors were gathered from a human donor in a cohort sampled during active COVID-19. Both conserved end residues are part of each CDR3. The D gene is left open where the match is weak. The size of a clone is reported for some rows only, either as once, few or many, or as a class for expanded clones.

v_call	j_call	clone_size	d_call	cdr3_nt	cdr3_aa
TRBV7-9	TRBJ2-6	-	-	TGTGCCAGCAGCCCAAGCAAAACTGGGGCCAACGTCCTGACTTTC	CASSPSKTGANVLTF
TRBV7-9	TRBJ2-4	-	-	TGTGCCAGCAGCTTAGCGCAGGGGCAGGGAATAAAGAACATTCAGTACTTC	CASSLAQGQGIKNIQYF
TRBV7-2	TRBJ2-3	-	TRBD2	TGTGCCAGCAGCCTACGGACTAGCGCGATGCAATATACGCAGTATTTT	CASSLRTSAMQYTQYF
TRBV28	TRBJ1-2	-	-	TGTGCCAGCAGTCGGAACTATGGCTACACCTTC	CASSRNYGYTF
TRBV5-4	TRBJ1-6	-	TRBD1	TGTGCCAGCAGCTTGGAGGGGGCCAATTCACCCCTCCACTTT	CASSLEGANSPLHF
TRBV5-1	TRBJ1-5	few	-	TGCGCCAGCAGCTTTGGGGCTGGCAATCAGCCCCAGCATTTT	CASSFGAGNQPQHF
TRBV3-1/TRBV3-2	TRBJ1-1	-	TRBD1	TGTGCCAGCAGCCCCTACGGGACAGGGGGCGAAAAAGCTTTCTTT	CASSPYGTGGEKAFF
TRBV6-1	TRBJ2-7	-	-	TGTGCCAGCAGTCAAGGGGCCCTAGGACAGCCCTACGAGCAGTACTTC	CASSQGALGQPYEQYF
TRBV9	TRBJ1-2	-	TRBD1	TGTGCCAGCAGCGTAGCAGGGGGAAACTATGGCTACACCTTC	CASSVAGGNYGYTF
TRBV19	TRBJ2-1	few	TRBD2	TGTGCCACCAACGGGGGGAGAGAACCCTACAATGAGCAGTTCTTC	CATNGGREPYNEQFF